The clone carrying this T cell receptor beta chain was seen many times. From the PCR reads, TCRdb called clonotypes with MiXCR, one entry per CDR3 protein. The table includes approximately 79,000 distinct CDR3 sequences, approximately 52% detected once. This sample was included in a study of CDR3 diversity in severe acne. Trimming removed 5 bases from V and 5 bases from J; junction bases left unmatched: 16. Germline assignment: CDR1 DFQATT and CDR2 SNEGSKA (reference sequence). The CDR3 spans 17 residues. The sequencing input was blood. V and J are TRBV20-1 and TRBJ2-3; TRBD2 agrees at 10 bases. The clonotype originates from a male donor in good health, serving as a control. CDR3 sequence: CSAGSEGVAGGGDTQYF. DNA for the CDR3: TGCAGTGCTGGCTCTGAGGGAGTAGCGGGAGGAGGAGATACGCAGTATTTT.